The T cell receptor (beta chain) described here comes from a study of T cells after yellow fever vaccination. The V gene lost 0 bases and the J gene lost 7 bases, with 12 bases spanning the gap. This CDR3 is 14 amino acids long. CDR1 is LGHNA, CDR2 YSLEER, per germline. MiXCR was run by TCRdb on the 5' RACE reads, yielding one entry per CDR3 protein. The sample has 100,000 to 150,000 distinct CDR3 sequences, about 8.2% seen once. Only a few counts were recorded for this clonotype. Sequenced here: CD8+ T cells sorted from PBMCs, sampled on the day of the yellow fever booster vaccination. This receptor was obtained from a young man who received the YFV17D yellow fever vaccine. J is TRBJ1-2 and V is TRBV4-3; maybe TRBD1 (5 bases). DNA for the CDR3: TGCGCCAGCAGCCAAGATATCGGGGCTCGTGGCTACACCTTC. Amino acids: CASSQDIGARGYTF.